This T cell receptor beta chain was obtained from a study of T cell responses to AZD1222 COVID-19 vaccine. The CDR3 extends over 13 amino acids. Germline-derived CDR1 and CDR2 are MNHEY and SVGEGT. V lost 5 bases and J lost 5, with 12 bases in between. Measured with immunoSEQ multiplex PCR; TCRdb has only the in-frame clones, and not every one. The sample lists roughly 150,000 clones; around 88% were seen once. The table lists this clone with a count of one. The gene calls are TRBV6-2 or TRBV6-3 and TRBJ1-1; D gene ambiguous. The specimen comprised peripheral blood, sampled on day 0 of AZD1222 vaccination. This clonotype was sampled from an adult in good health. Here the CDR3 DNA reads TGTGCCAGCAGTCTCAGTCGGGTGACTGAAGCTTTCTTT. Residues: CASSLSRVTEAFF.